This T cell receptor beta chain is from a study of T cell responses to AZD1222 COVID-19 vaccine. V was trimmed by 5 bases and J by 0 bases, leaving 11 bases between them. The germline V gene has CDR1 MNHNS and CDR2 SASEGT. CDR3 length: 14 amino acids. Only in-frame clones appear in the TCRdb table, and some are missing; sequencing was by immunoSEQ multiplex PCR. Of about 180,000 clones in the sample, 92% are singletons; the top ten hold around 2%. Sample: peripheral blood, taken 28 days after the second AZD1222 dose. The clonotype originates from an adult who received the AZD1222 COVID-19 vaccine. This chain links TRBV6-1 with TRBJ2-7, with D unresolved. CDR3 in amino acids: CASSSFTSSYEQYF. The CDR3, as DNA: TGTGCCAGCAGTTCCTTCACGAGCTCCTACGAGCAGTACTTC.